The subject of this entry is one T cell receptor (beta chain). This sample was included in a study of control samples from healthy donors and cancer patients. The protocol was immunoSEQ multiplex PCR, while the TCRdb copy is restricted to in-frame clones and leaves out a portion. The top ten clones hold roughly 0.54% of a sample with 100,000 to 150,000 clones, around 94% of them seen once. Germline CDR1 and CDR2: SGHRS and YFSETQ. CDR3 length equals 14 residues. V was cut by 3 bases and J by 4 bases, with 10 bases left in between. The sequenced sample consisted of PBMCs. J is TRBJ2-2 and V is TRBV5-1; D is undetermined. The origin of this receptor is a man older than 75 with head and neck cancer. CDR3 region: CASSSGPFTGELFF. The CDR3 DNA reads TGCGCCAGCAGCTCCGGGCCCTTCACCGGGGAGCTGTTTTTT.